The present T cell receptor (beta chain) was sequenced within a study of shared clonotypes between healthy human individuals. Study details: The donors, two women and three men, were aged 18 to 49.

The naive CD8 fraction comprised CD45RO-negative cells positively selected for CCR7 and excluded terminally differentiated effector memory CD45RA+ cells. The germline CDR1 and CDR2 sequences are SEHNR and FQNEAQ (reference sequence). Trimming took 3 bases from V and 3 from J; bases not matched to a gene: 8. The CDR3 contains 16 residues. Clones were sequenced by immunoSEQ multiplex PCR, and TCRdb holds only the in-frame ones, with some missing. The sample comprises some 2,100,000 clones, more than 85% of which are singletons, and around 1.7% rests with the top ten. The J gene is TRBJ2-7, the V gene TRBV7-9, with 10 bases identical to TRBD1. The sample consisted of naive CD8+ T cells from PBMCs. This sequence was found in a man between 18 and 29 years old in good health. Some clones in this sample may be carry-over from other donors' samples. This chain's CDR3 is CASSLGQTGGGYEQYF. Here the CDR3 DNA reads TGTGCCAGCAGCTTGGGGCAGACAGGGGGCGGCTACGAGCAGTACTTC.